This passage covers 25 T cell receptor beta chains from one sample sequenced in a study of T cell changes during pregnancy in multiple sclerosis. The data were produced by immunoSEQ multiplex PCR, yet TCRdb's version contains in-frame clones alone and is incomplete. The sample yields tens of thousands of clones, around 93% seen once. The starting material was peripheral blood, obtained after pregnancy. Receptor source: a female donor with multiple sclerosis, enrolled in a pregnancy study.

The V gene is TRBV27, the J gene TRBJ2-1; maybe TRBD1 (6 bases). V lost 2 bases, J lost 3 bases, and 23 bases lay in between. There are 19 residues in the CDR3. From germline, CDR1 is MNHEY and CDR2 SMNVEV (reference sequence). The CDR3, as DNA: TGTGCCAGCAGTTTAAAGGGGATAAGGGGGAACGACTTCTACAATGAGCAGTTCTTC. Translated, it gives CASSLKGIRGNDFYNEQFF.

The chain has TRBV7-3 and TRBJ2-3; no reliable D call. CDR1 SGHTA and CDR2 FQGTGA come from the germline V gene. This CDR3 contains 9 residues. V gave up 8 bases and J gave up 12 bases, with 9 bases separating them. The chain's CDR3 is CASPAPQYF. The CDR3 DNA sequence: TGTGCCAGCCCAGCGCCCCAGTATTTT.

The rearrangement joins TRBV5-4 to TRBJ2-5, with D unclear. Trimming took off 0 bases at V and 5 bases at J, with 11 bases between the two ends. Germline V gene lookup returns CDR1 SGHNT and CDR2 YYREEE (reference sequence). The CDR3 sequence is 14 residues long. The CDR3 DNA is TGTGCCAGCAGCTTGGATCCGTCTCAGGAGACCCAGTACTTC. This codes for CASSLDPSQETQYF.

The rearrangement links TRBV6-5 to TRBJ1-5; perhaps TRBD1 as D (5 bases). Germline V gene lookup returns CDR1 MNHEY and CDR2 SVGAGI. V lost 6 bases and J lost 4, with 13 bases in between. This CDR3 contains 14 residues. CDR3 amino acids: CASSPLGGNQPQHF. CDR3 coding DNA: TGTGCCAGCAGCCCTCTTGGGGGGAATCAGCCCCAGCATTTT.

V is TRBV7-2 and J is TRBJ1-5; D ambiguous. The length of the CDR3 is 13 residues. The V and J ends lost 2 bases and 3 bases respectively, with 5 bases between them. Germline values: CDR1 SGHTA, CDR2 FQGNSA. CDR3 nucleotides: TGTGCCAGCAGCTTAACTTACAATCAGCCCCAGCATTTT. As protein: CASSLTYNQPQHF.

This clone was counted a single time. The chain has TRBV18 and TRBJ1-2; 9 positions agree with TRBD1. Germline-derived CDR1 and CDR2 are KGHSH and LQKENI. V was pared by 4 bases and J by 1 base, with 4 bases of the junction left unmatched. This CDR3 has 15 amino acids. CDR3 coding DNA: TGTGCCAGCTCACAGAGACAGGGGGATAACTATGGCTACACCTTC. This encodes CASSQRQGDNYGYTF.

This clone has a single count. The chain combines TRBV7-2 with TRBJ2-3, with TRBD2 identical over 10 bases. There are 14 residues in the CDR3. Germline-derived CDR1 and CDR2 are SGHTA and FQGNSA. V was clipped by 5 bases and J by 4 bases; unmatched bases: 3. The CDR3 nucleotides are TGTGCCAGCAGCCCTAGCGGGGGCGCAGATACGCAGTATTTT. Its protein is CASSPSGGADTQYF.

The chain combines TRBV5-1 with TRBJ2-3; maybe TRBD2 (6 bases). Trimming removed 6 bases from V and 0 bases from J, with 11 bases in between. CDR3 length: 14 residues. CDR1 and CDR2 from the germline V gene are SGHRS and YFSETQ. The CDR3 is CASTYGTSTDTQYF. The CDR3 DNA follows: TGCGCCAGCACCTACGGGACTAGCACAGATACGCAGTATTTT.

As concerns this clone: An end of the junction differs from the germline gene, which may be a read error. This chain links TRBV7-7 with TRBJ1-5; TRBD1 aligns across 8 bases. The V gene's germline CDR1 is SSHAT and CDR2 FNYEAQ (reference sequence). The CDR3 runs to 13 residues. The CDR3 nucleotides are TGTGCTAGCAGCCTTGACAGGGGTCAGCCCCAGCATTTT. Translating gives CASSLDRGQPQHF.

The chain carries TRBV7-9 and TRBJ1-3; D is perhaps TRBD1 (6 bases). The CDR3 consists of 15 residues. V lost 3 bases and J 0 bases, leaving 9 bases between the germline ends. CDR1 and CDR2 from the germline V gene are SEHNR and FQNEAQ (reference sequence). Here the CDR3 reads CASSLRGSSGNTIYF. CDR3 nucleotide sequence: TGTGCCAGCAGCTTGAGGGGGAGCTCTGGAAACACCATATATTTT.

The rearrangement links TRBV5-1 to TRBJ2-3; TRBD2 is a possible D gene (5 bases). V gave up 5 bases and J gave up 5 bases, with 9 bases separating them. The germline gives CDR1 SGHRS, CDR2 YFSETQ. The CDR3 totals 12 residues. In DNA form, the CDR3 reads TGCGCCAGCAGGGTCGGGGTAGATACGCAGTATTTT. This encodes CASRVGVDTQYF.

This clone was picked up one time. The chain recombines TRBV30 with TRBJ2-3; D might be TRBD1 (8 bases). This CDR3 has 18 amino acids. V was pared by 5 bases and J by 4 bases, with 28 bases between. The germline CDR1 and CDR2 sequences are GTSNPN and SVGIG (reference sequence). The CDR3 nucleotides are TGTGCCTGGCAACTGTGGGGGGGCAGGGGGCTGGGGTCAGATACGCAGTATTTT. Its protein is CAWQLWGGRGLGSDTQYF. The entire variable domain, with the rest obtained from reference TRBV30 and TRBJ2-3, is as follows: SQTIHQWPATLVQPVGSPLSLECTVEGTSNPNLYWYRQAAGRGLQLLFYSVGIGQISSEVPQNLSASRPQDRQFILSSKKLLLSDSGFYLCAWQLWGGRGLGSDTQYFGPGTRLTVL.

This clone was observed a handful of times. The J gene is TRBJ2-1, the V gene TRBV27; weak D call: TRBD1 (5 bases). CDR1 is MNHEY, CDR2 SMNVEV, per germline (reference sequence). The CDR3 is 16 amino acids. Between the trimmed V and J ends, which lost 5 bases and 0 bases, there was a span of 14 bases. CDR3 nucleotide sequence: TGTGCCAGCAGTCCGTGGACACACAGCTCCTACAATGAGCAGTTCTTC. Its protein is CASSPWTHSSYNEQFF.

This clone was observed a few times. This chain links TRBV6-6 with TRBJ2-7; D perhaps matches TRBD2 (6 bases). V shed 6 bases and J shed 9 bases, with 18 bases lying between them. Germline V gives CDR1 MNHNY, CDR2 SVGAGI (reference sequence). This CDR3 region has 13 residues. This chain's CDR3 is CASRDSETRVQYF. The CDR3 nucleotides are TGTGCCAGCAGGGACTCCGAGACTAGGGTGCAGTACTTC.

The chain carries TRBV4-1 and TRBJ2-7, with 11 bases lining up with TRBD1. The V and J ends lost 4 bases and 6 bases, in that order; junction bases with no gene match: 8. CDR1 and CDR2 from the germline V gene are MGHRA and YSYEKL. This CDR3 has 15 amino acids. CDR3 loop: CASSLSGTGGSEQYF. DNA for the CDR3: TGCGCCAGCAGCCTGTCCGGGACAGGGGGGTCCGAGCAGTACTTC.

This chain connects TRBV5-5 to TRBJ2-3, with 10 bases fitting TRBD2. V lost 0 bases, J lost 8 bases, and 6 bases stayed unmatched. The V gene's germline CDR1 is SGHKS and CDR2 YYEKEE (reference sequence). There are 15 residues in the CDR3. The CDR3 DNA reads TGTGCCAGCAGCTTGGTAGCGGGGGGCCCCCGTACGCAGTATTTT. Translating it yields CASSLVAGGPRTQYF.

V is TRBV4-2 and J is TRBJ1-4; 9 bases line up with TRBD1. V shed 4 bases, J shed 7 bases, and the junction held 4 bases outside the gene matches. This CDR3 region has 14 residues. CDR1 and CDR2 (germline): LGHNA, YNFKEQ. As DNA, the CDR3 is TGTGCCAGCAGCCTACAGGGGGCGAGTGAAAAACTGTTTTTT. Translated, it gives CASSLQGASEKLFF.

The rearrangement joins TRBV19 to TRBJ1-1, with TRBD1 as a possible D gene (6 bases). V lost 3 bases and J 3 bases, leaving 17 bases between the germline ends. CDR1 and CDR2 (germline): LNHDA, SQIVND (reference sequence). The CDR3 extends over 16 amino acids. The DNA of the CDR3 is TGTGCCAGTAGTATTCTCCCCAGGGGCGATCACACTGAAGCTTTCTTT. Protein product: CASSILPRGDHTEAFF.

The chain recombines TRBV7-2 with TRBJ2-5, with D maybe TRBD2 (6 bases). CDR3 length: 13 residues. V was shortened by 6 bases and J by 1 base, with 9 bases between the two germline ends. Germline V gene lookup returns CDR1 SGHTA and CDR2 FQGNSA. The CDR3 sequence is CASSGGSQETQYF. CDR3 DNA sequence: TGTGCCAGCAGTGGGGGGAGCCAAGAGACCCAGTACTTC.

The CDR3 loop reads CAIRGSGGAWTDTQYF. CDR3 sequence (DNA): TGTGCCATCAGGGGTAGCGGGGGGGCATGGACAGATACGCAGTATTTT. This sequence joins TRBV10-3 and TRBJ2-3, with 11 bases matching TRBD2. J gave up 3 bases and V 6 bases, and 8 bases lay outside the gene matches. The CDR3 consists of 16 residues. Germline V gene sequence: CDR1 ENHRY, CDR2 SYGVKD.

This chain links TRBV5-6 with TRBJ2-2, with 7 bases that match TRBD1. The CDR3 length is 16 residues. Trimming took 3 bases from V and 5 from J; bases not matched to a gene: 10. Germline V lookup: CDR1 SGHDT, CDR2 YYEEEE. CDR3 DNA: TGTGCCAGCAGCTGGATGCACAGGGGTGAAACCGGGGAGCTGTTTTTT. It yields the protein CASSWMHRGETGELFF.

V usage is TRBV7-2 and J usage is TRBJ2-2, with D tentatively TRBD1 (6 bases). The CDR3 is 17 amino acids. V lost 3 bases, J lost 5 bases, and 19 bases lay in between. Germline V gene lookup returns CDR1 SGHTA and CDR2 FQGNSA. CDR3 loop: CASSFPRAGARTGELFF. The CDR3, as DNA: TGTGCCAGCAGCTTTCCCAGGGCAGGGGCGCGGACCGGGGAGCTGTTTTTT.

This sequence joins TRBV9 and TRBJ2-7, with D maybe TRBD1 (5 bases). CDR1 and CDR2 from the germline V gene are SGDLS and YYNGEE. This CDR3 contains 15 residues. V lost 0 bases, J lost 0 bases, and 10 bases lay in between. The CDR3 bases are TGTGCCAGCAGCGTAGCAACAGGCGTCTCCTACGAGCAGTACTTC. This codes for CASSVATGVSYEQYF.

This rearrangement joins TRBV9 to TRBJ2-2, with 7 bases fitting TRBD1. The ends lost 1 base at V and 2 bases at J; junction bases unmatched: 5. This CDR3 has 16 residues. Germline V gene data show CDR1 as SGDLS and CDR2 as YYNGEE. The CDR3 DNA reads TGTGCCAGCAGCGTATATCAGGGGGTCAACACCGGGGAGCTGTTTTTT. It specifies CASSVYQGVNTGELFF.

The V gene is TRBV6-5, the J gene TRBJ2-5; 8 bases align to TRBD2. With 0 bases clipped from V and 4 bases from J, the junction kept 4 bases outside the gene matches. Per the germline V gene, CDR1 is MNHEY and CDR2 is SVGAGI. The CDR3 totals 15 residues. The CDR3 bases are TGTGCCAGCAGTTACTCGGACAGCGGGGGAGAGACCCAGTACTTC. Amino acids: CASSYSDSGGETQYF.